Shown below are 13 T cell receptor beta chains from a single sample sequenced in a study of T cells in Graves' hyperthyroidism and ophthalmopathy (dated by TCRdb to the late 2010s). Libraries were prepared through multiplex PCR. TCRdb shows the sequencer as Illumina HiSeq 2000. Amplification of TCR beta CDR3 regions was carried out from RNA transcripts. The first round of RT-PCR for the TCR CDR3 was performed with the HTBI primer set and the Qiagen OneStep RT-PCR kit. TCRdb reanalyzed the raw reads on its own, using fastp at Q25 for trimming and MiXCR for clone calling, and kept in-frame beta chains. Under each unique CDR3 protein, matching rows form one entry showing the most common genes and DNA. Recorded for this sample are 660,000 or so distinct CDR3 sequences; nearly 45% of them occurred a single time. The ten largest clones represent under 8.5% of the sample. Sequencing used peripheral blood or thyroid tissue (not recorded which). These TCRs come from an adult man with Graves' disease, either hyperthyroidism or ophthalmopathy (not recorded which).

This clonotype was recorded many times. V gene TRBV7-9 combines with J gene TRBJ1-2; D is ambiguous. Germline V gene lookup returns CDR1 SEHNR and CDR2 FQNEAQ (reference sequence). CDR3 size: 12 residues. V was shortened by 1 base and J by 7 bases, with 7 bases between the two germline ends. Written as DNA, the CDR3 is TGTGCCAGCAGCTTAGTGGTCAGTGGCTACACCTTC. Translation gives CASSLVVSGYTF.

The chain couples TRBV29-1 to TRBJ2-6, with D perhaps matching TRBD1 (5 bases). V lost 6 bases and J 1 base, leaving 13 bases between the germline ends. Germline V gene sequence: CDR1 SQVTM, CDR2 ANQGSEA. The CDR3 is made up of 15 amino acids. The CDR3 protein is CSVDSIGSGANVLTF. The CDR3 nucleotides read TGCAGCGTCGACAGTATAGGGTCTGGGGCCAACGTCCTGACTTTC. Full variable domain (missing parts from reference TRBV29-1 and TRBJ2-6): SAVISQKPSRDICQRGTSLTIQCQVDSQVTMMFWYRQQPGQSLTLIATANQGSEATYESGFVIDKFPISRPNLTFSTLTVSNMSPEDSSIYLCSVDSIGSGANVLTFGAGSRLTVL.

This clonotype was observed a handful of times. The genes are TRBV13 and TRBJ2-7, with 8 bases matching TRBD2. The germline V gene encodes CDR1 PRHDT and CDR2 FYEKMQ (reference sequence). This CDR3 has 14 residues. The junction had 10 bases not matched to a gene; V was cut back by 8 bases and J by 4 bases. The CDR3 loop is CASPSLAGKYEQYF. CDR3 in DNA: TGTGCCAGCCCTAGTTTAGCGGGAAAGTACGAGCAGTACTTC.

In the case of this clonotype: At one end, the junction sequence differs from germline, possibly due to a read error. The chain uses TRBV29-1 and TRBJ2-7; a possible D gene is TRBD2 (5 bases). The CDR3 is made up of 12 amino acids. CDR1 and CDR2 from the germline V gene are SQVTM and ANQGSEA. The DNA for the CDR3 is TGCAGCGTTGAGCGGGCCTCCAACGAGCAGTACTTC. Encoded protein: CSVERASNEQYF.

This clonotype was observed many times. The chain couples TRBV5-1 to TRBJ1-1; 10 positions match TRBD1. V lost 4 bases, J lost 4 bases, and 4 bases stayed unmatched. CDR1 and CDR2 (germline): SGHRS, YFSETQ. The CDR3 covers 14 residues. DNA for the CDR3: TGCGCCAGCAGCGTCGGACAGGGGGGCACTGAAGCTTTCTTT. Amino acid sequence: CASSVGQGGTEAFF. The full variable domain, rest sourced from reference TRBV5-1 and TRBJ1-1, is KAGVTQTPRYLIKTRGQQVTLSCSPISGHRSVSWYQQTPGQGLQFLFEYFSETQRNKGNFPGRFSGRQFSNSRSEMNVSTLELGDSALYLCASSVGQGGTEAFFGQGTRLTVV.

The chain carries TRBV15 and TRBJ2-5; 8 bases are shared with TRBD2. The CDR3 length is 12 residues. The V and J ends lost 11 bases and 5 bases, in that order; junction bases with no gene match: 7. Looked up from germline, CDR1 is LNHNV and CDR2 is YYDKDF (reference sequence). CDR3 coding DNA: TGTGCCTACGGGGGGGTGGGGGAGACCCAGTACTTC. Its protein product is CAYGGVGETQYF. The full variable domain, its missing parts supplied by reference TRBV15 and TRBJ2-5, is DAMVIQNPRYQVTQFGKPVTLSCSQTLNHNVMYWYQQKSSQAPKLLFHYYDKDFNNEADTPDNFQSRRPNTSFCFLDIRSPGLGDTAMYLCAYGGVGETQYFGPGTRLLVL.

In this sample, this clonotype turned up many times. V is TRBV2 and J is TRBJ1-5; D is uncertain. This CDR3 contains 14 residues. Trimming removed 0 bases from V and 5 bases from J, with 8 bases in between. Germline V gives CDR1 SNHLY, CDR2 FYNNEI. Here the CDR3 DNA reads TGTGCCAGCAGTGAAGCAGTGAGGGATCAGCCCCAGCATTTT. It yields the protein CASSEAVRDQPQHF.

This sequence joins TRBV6-5 and TRBJ1-2; D gene unclear. The CDR3 contains 13 residues. The V and J ends lost 2 bases and 8 bases respectively, with 12 bases between them. CDR1 and CDR2 from the germline V gene are MNHEY and SVGAGI. CDR3 sequence reads: CASSYGVEWGYTF. CDR3 nucleotide sequence: TGTGCCAGCAGTTACGGGGTTGAGTGGGGCTACACCTTC.

This chain joins TRBV29-1 and TRBJ1-4; unclear D gene. Germline CDR1 SQVTM, CDR2 ANQGSEA. The CDR3 loop spans 9 amino acids. Trimming cost V 7 bases and J 5 bases, with 2 bases left between them. CDR3 protein: CSGNEKLFF. The CDR3 nucleotides read TGCAGCGGCAATGAAAAACTGTTTTTT.

This clonotype occurred many times. The chain carries TRBV2 and TRBJ2-5, with 9 bases identical to TRBD1. Trimming cost V 6 bases and J 5 bases; bases outside gene matches: 4. Germline V gene sequence: CDR1 SNHLY, CDR2 FYNNEI. The CDR3 sequence is 13 residues long. The CDR3 protein is CASRGDRDETQYF. For the CDR3, the DNA is TGTGCCAGCAGGGGGGACAGGGACGAGACCCAGTACTTC.

CDR3 amino acids: CASSSETDRGSYEQYF. CDR3 sequence (DNA): TGTGCCAGCAGTTCCGAGACAGATCGTGGCTCCTACGAGCAGTACTTC. The chain is built from TRBV2 and TRBJ2-7; perhaps TRBD1 as D (5 bases). CDR1 and CDR2 (germline): SNHLY, FYNNEI. The CDR3 runs to 16 residues. V dropped 5 bases and J dropped 0 bases, with 17 bases sitting between them.

About this clonotype: This may arise from a read error, as a much more abundant clone is one base away. This chain uses TRBV2 with TRBJ1-5, with D possibly matching TRBD1 (5 bases). V shed 1 base and J shed 0 bases, with 7 bases lying between them. Germline CDR1 reads SNHLY; CDR2 reads FYNNEI. This CDR3 has 15 amino acids. The CDR3 region is CASSEGGSSNQPQHF. CDR3 DNA: TGTGCCAGCAGTGAAGGGGGCTCTAGCAATCAGCCCCAGCATTTT.

Many counts were recorded for this clonotype. The chain links TRBV5-6 to TRBJ1-2; tentatively, D is TRBD1 (6 bases). Germline CDR1 and CDR2: SGHDT and YYEEEE. V was clipped by 1 base and J by 6 bases, with 10 bases between them. The CDR3 runs 13 residues. CDR3 sequence reads: CASSLLQGHGYTF. The CDR3 bases are TGTGCCAGCAGCTTGCTTCAGGGGCATGGCTACACCTTC.